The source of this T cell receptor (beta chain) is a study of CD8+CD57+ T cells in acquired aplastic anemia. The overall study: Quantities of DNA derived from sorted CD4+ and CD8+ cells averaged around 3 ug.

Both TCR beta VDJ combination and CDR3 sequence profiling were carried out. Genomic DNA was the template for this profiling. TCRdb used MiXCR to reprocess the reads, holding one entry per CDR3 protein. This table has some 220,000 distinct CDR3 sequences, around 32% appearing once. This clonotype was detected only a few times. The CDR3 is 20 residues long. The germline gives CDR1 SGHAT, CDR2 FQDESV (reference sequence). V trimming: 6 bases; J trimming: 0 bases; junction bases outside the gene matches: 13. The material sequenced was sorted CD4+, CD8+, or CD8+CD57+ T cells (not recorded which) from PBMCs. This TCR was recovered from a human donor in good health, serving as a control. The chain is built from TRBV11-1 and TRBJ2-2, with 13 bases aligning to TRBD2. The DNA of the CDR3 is TGTGCCAGCAGTCTAAAACAACTAGCGGGAGGGCTTGCGAACACCGGGGAGCTGTTTTTT. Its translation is CASSLKQLAGGLANTGELFF.